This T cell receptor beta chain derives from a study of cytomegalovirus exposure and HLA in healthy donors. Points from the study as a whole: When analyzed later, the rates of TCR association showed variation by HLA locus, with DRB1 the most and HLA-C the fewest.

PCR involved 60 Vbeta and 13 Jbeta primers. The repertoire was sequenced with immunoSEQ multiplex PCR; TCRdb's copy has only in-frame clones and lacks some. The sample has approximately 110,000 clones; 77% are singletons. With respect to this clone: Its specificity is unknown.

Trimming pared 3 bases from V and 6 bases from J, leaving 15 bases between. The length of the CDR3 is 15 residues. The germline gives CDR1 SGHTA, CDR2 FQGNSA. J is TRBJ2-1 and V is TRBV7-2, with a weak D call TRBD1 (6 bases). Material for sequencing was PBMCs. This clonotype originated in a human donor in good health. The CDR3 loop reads CASSLVQGFLNEQFF. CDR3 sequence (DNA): TGTGCCAGCAGCTTGGTACAGGGTTTTCTCAATGAGCAGTTCTTC.